The 2 T cell receptor beta chains listed next were all sequenced from one sample in a study of post-analysis software for immune sequencing data. Study results and caveats: Controls had lower frequencies than patients of 4 or 5 TRBV segments, which included TRBV5-6, TRBV5-1 and TRBV20-1.

No cognate antigen is known for these TCRs. cDNA libraries of TCR beta carried unique molecular identifiers. Each CDR3 protein is one row after TCRdb ran MiXCR on the PCR reads. Of approximately 770,000 distinct CDR3 sequences listed, more than 45% are singletons. Input material: blood. All receptors come from a girl between 5 and 17 years old with multiple sclerosis.

The rearrangement links TRBV6-2 or TRBV6-3 to TRBJ2-7; D might be TRBD2 (5 bases). The germline V and J ends were trimmed by 10 bases and 3 bases, with 10 bases remaining between them. Per germline, CDR1 MNHEY and CDR2 SVGEGT. This CDR3 spans 11 amino acids. The CDR3 DNA reads as TGTGCCAAGGACTGGGTCTACGAGCAGTACTTC. It translates to CAKDWVYEQYF.

The rearrangement links TRBV6-5 to TRBJ2-7, with TRBD1 as a possible D gene (5 bases). The V gene's germline CDR1 is MNHEY and CDR2 SVGAGI. Trimming shortened V by 6 bases and J by 5 bases, and 14 bases separated the two germline ends. This CDR3 has 13 amino acids. The CDR3 here is CASRQQGFHEQYF. CDR3 DNA sequence: TGTGCCAGCAGGCAGCAGGGATTCCACGAGCAGTACTTC.